Below are 14 T cell receptor beta chains sequenced from a single sample in a study of post-analysis software for immune sequencing data. Broader study findings: A handful of TRBV segments were significantly more frequent in patients than in controls. TRBV5-6, TRBV5-1 and TRBV20-1 were among these segments.

No antigen has been identified for these receptors. Unique-molecular-identifier-tagged TCR beta cDNA libraries were used. TCRdb re-analysed the PCR reads in MiXCR, keeping a single row per CDR3 protein. The data contain approximately 250,000 distinct CDR3 sequences, 35% to 40% of them singletons. The sample taken for sequencing was blood. These receptors were collected from a girl aged 5-17 years with multiple sclerosis.

V gene TRBV9 combines with J gene TRBJ2-5, with TRBD1 as a possible D gene (6 bases). CDR3 length: 15 residues. V was cut by 3 bases and J by 4 bases, with 16 bases left in between. Germline V gene lookup returns CDR1 SGDLS and CDR2 YYNGEE. The CDR3 reads CASSDNRAGSETQYF. The CDR3 bases are TGTGCCAGCAGCGACAACAGGGCAGGTTCAGAGACCCAGTACTTC.

This clonotype was seen more than once but under ten times. A much larger clone differs from this one at a single base, so this may be a read error. The chain recombines TRBV20-1 with TRBJ2-3, with 8 bases fitting TRBD2. Germline CDR1 DFQATT, CDR2 SNEGSKA (reference sequence). The CDR3 sequence is 16 residues long. CDR3 in DNA: TGCAGTGCTGGAGATCTCACTAGCGGAAGCACAGATACGCAGTATTTT. It translates to CSAGDLTSGSTDTQYF.

This clonotype was detected many times. The chain joins TRBV10-3 to TRBJ2-7; a possible D gene is TRBD2 (5 bases). The CDR3 has 12 residues. With 5 bases removed from V and 4 bases from J, the gap between germline ends came to 9 bases. Germline CDR1 is ENHRY and CDR2 is SYGVKD. CDR3 residues: CAISSEGYEQYF. As DNA, the CDR3 is TGTGCCATCAGTTCCGAGGGTTACGAGCAGTACTTC.

This clonotype was counted many times. The CDR3 bases are TGTGCCTCGGTCCTCAGCAGGCTCGACAATGAGCAGTTCTTC. It is translated as CASVLSRLDNEQFF. The genes are TRBV7-9 and TRBJ2-1; D gene uncertain. CDR3 length: 14 residues. Per germline, CDR1 SEHNR and CDR2 FQNEAQ (reference sequence). The V end was cut by 11 bases, the J end by 5 bases, with 19 bases between.

For this clonotype: A much larger clone lies one base from this, so it may be a read error. The chain combines TRBV11-1 with TRBJ2-1; no clear D. The tail of the sequence fits TRBJ2-7 better, so the J call may be wrong. Looked up from germline, CDR1 is SGHAT and CDR2 is FQDESV (reference sequence). This CDR3 has 16 residues. This CDR3 is CASSLGGRSSYNEQYF. CDR3 in DNA: TGTGCCAGCAGCTTAGGTGGCAGGAGCTCCTACAATGAGCAGTACTTC.

V is TRBV2 and J is TRBJ1-1; D remains unclear. Trimming removed 7 bases from V and 1 base from J, with 7 bases in between. In germline, CDR1 is SNHLY, CDR2 FYNNEI. There are 12 residues in the CDR3. The CDR3 DNA reads as TGTGCCAGCAAAGGAGGGAACACTGAAGCTTTCTTT. Its translation is CASKGGNTEAFF.

This clonotype was seen a single time. This could be a read error, since a much larger clone is one nucleotide away. The chain uses TRBV5-1 and TRBJ1-5, with a tentative D call TRBD1 (5 bases). CDR1 and CDR2 from the germline V gene are SGHRS and YFSETQ. The CDR3 is 17 amino acids. V was cut by 4 bases and J by 0 bases, with 17 bases left in between. This chain's CDR3 is CASSPGLSQGSNQPQHF. DNA of the CDR3: TGCGCCAGCAGCCCCGGACTGAGCCAGGGTAGCAATCAGCCCCAGCATTTT. The full variable domain, its missing parts supplied by reference TRBV5-1 and TRBJ1-5, is KAGVTQTPRYLIKTRGQQVTLSCSPISGHRSVSWYQQTPGQGLQFLFEYFSETQRNKGNFPGRFSGRQFSNSRSEMNVSTLELGDSALYLCASSPGLSQGSNQPQHFGDGTRLSIL.

In this sample, this clonotype turned up many times. The J gene is TRBJ2-3, the V gene TRBV5-1; D remains unclear. CDR3 length equals 11 residues. Looked up from germline, CDR1 is SGHRS and CDR2 is YFSETQ. Trimming cost V 2 bases and J 7 bases, with 5 bases left between them. The CDR3 region is CASSLKNTQYF. CDR3 nucleotide sequence: TGCGCCAGCAGCTTAAAGAATACGCAGTATTTT.

Only one count was recorded for this clonotype. This clone may be a read error of a much larger clone one base away. The genes are TRBV4-1 and TRBJ2-1; 8 nucleotides line up with TRBD1. Germline assignment: CDR1 MGHRA and CDR2 YSYEKL. The CDR3 is made up of 17 amino acids. The CDR3 region is CAGSQDRTGLSYNEQFF. In DNA, the CDR3 is TGCGCCGGCAGCCAAGACAGGACAGGGCTCTCCTACAATGAGCAGTTCTTC.

This clonotype was seen many times. This chain joins TRBV7-9 and TRBJ1-2; D gene unclear. This CDR3 spans 14 amino acids. From germline, CDR1 is SEHNR and CDR2 FQNEAQ (reference sequence). Trimming shortened V by 1 base and J by 0 bases, and 6 bases separated the two germline ends. CDR3 amino acids: CASSLEIPNYGYTF. The CDR3 coding sequence is TGTGCCAGCAGCTTAGAGATCCCTAACTATGGCTACACCTTC.

J is TRBJ2-1 and V is TRBV6-2 or TRBV6-3; 7 bases map to TRBD2. Looked up from germline, CDR1 is MNHEY and CDR2 is SVGEGT. This CDR3 is 14 amino acids long. CDR3 residues: CASREDNSYNEQFF. The CDR3 DNA reads as TGTGCGTCACGGGAGGACAACTCCTACAATGAGCAGTTCTTC.

The chain uses TRBV20-1 and TRBJ2-7; D remains ambiguous. Per the germline V gene, CDR1 is DFQATT and CDR2 is SNEGSKA (reference sequence). The CDR3 is 13 amino acids. Trimming removed 1 base at V and 6 bases at J, with 13 bases between. The CDR3 reads CSARVDATREQYF. Here the CDR3 DNA reads TGCAGTGCTAGAGTGGATGCCACGCGCGAGCAGTACTTC.

This clonotype was seen more than once but under ten times. The chain uses TRBV6-5 and TRBJ2-2; D remains unclear. CDR1 and CDR2 from the germline V gene are MNHEY and SVGAGI. V was cut by 0 bases and J by 6 bases, with 8 bases left in between. The CDR3 spans 14 residues. CDR3 region: CASSYSKAAGELFF. The CDR3 DNA follows: TGTGCCAGCAGTTACTCGAAGGCGGCCGGGGAGCTGTTTTTT.

This clonotype has a count of ten or more. The chain recombines TRBV7-9 with TRBJ2-1, with 9 bases aligning to TRBD2. This CDR3 contains 15 residues. V shed 6 bases, J shed 6 bases, and the junction held 9 bases outside the gene matches. CDR1 and CDR2 (germline): SEHNR, FQNEAQ (reference sequence). CDR3 DNA: TGTGCCAGCAGTTTGACTAGCGGAAATCTCAATGAGCAGTTCTTC. Its protein product is CASSLTSGNLNEQFF.